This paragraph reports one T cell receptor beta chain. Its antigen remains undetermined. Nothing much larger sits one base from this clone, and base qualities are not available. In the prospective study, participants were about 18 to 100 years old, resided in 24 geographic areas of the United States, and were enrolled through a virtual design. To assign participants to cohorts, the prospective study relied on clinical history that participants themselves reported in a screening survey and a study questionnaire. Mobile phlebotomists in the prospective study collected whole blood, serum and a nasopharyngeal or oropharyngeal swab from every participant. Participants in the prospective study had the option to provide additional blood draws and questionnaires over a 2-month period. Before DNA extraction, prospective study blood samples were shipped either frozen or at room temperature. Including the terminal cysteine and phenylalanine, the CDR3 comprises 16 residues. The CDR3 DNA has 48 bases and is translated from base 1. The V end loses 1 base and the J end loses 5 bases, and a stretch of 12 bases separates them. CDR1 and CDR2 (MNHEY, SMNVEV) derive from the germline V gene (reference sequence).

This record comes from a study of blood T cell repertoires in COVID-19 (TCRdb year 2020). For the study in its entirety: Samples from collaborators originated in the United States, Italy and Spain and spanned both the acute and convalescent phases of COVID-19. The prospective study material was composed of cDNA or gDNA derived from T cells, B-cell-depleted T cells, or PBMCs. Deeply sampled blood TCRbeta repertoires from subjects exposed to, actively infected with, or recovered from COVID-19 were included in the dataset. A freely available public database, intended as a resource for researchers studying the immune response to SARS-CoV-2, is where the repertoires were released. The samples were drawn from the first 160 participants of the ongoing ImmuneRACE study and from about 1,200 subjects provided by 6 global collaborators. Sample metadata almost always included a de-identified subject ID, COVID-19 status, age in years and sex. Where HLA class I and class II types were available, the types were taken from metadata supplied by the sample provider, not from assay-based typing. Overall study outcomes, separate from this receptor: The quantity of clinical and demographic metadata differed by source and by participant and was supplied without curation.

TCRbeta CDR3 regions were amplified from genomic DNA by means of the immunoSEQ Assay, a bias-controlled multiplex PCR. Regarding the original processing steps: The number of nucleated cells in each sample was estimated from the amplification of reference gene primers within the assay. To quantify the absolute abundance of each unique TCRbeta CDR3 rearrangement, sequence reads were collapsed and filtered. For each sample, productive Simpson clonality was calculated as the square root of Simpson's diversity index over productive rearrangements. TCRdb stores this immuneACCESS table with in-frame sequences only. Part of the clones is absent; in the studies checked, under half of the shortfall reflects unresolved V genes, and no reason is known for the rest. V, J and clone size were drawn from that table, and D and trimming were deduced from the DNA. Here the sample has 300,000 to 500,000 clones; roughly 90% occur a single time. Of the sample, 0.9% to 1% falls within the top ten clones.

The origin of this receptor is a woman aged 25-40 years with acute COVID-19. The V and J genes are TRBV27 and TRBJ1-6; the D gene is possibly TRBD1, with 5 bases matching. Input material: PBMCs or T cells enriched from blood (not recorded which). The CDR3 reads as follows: CASSLFAGMNNSPLHF. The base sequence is TGTGCCAGCAGTTTATTCGCAGGGATGAATAATTCACCCCTCCACTTT.